These 7 T cell receptor beta chains were all obtained from the same sample, sequenced in a study of T-cell reconstitution after alpha-beta-depleted transplantation in children. Library preparation (for TCRbeta) was performed with unique molecular identifiers. Via MiXCR, TCRdb re-called the PCR reads, giving one row per CDR3 protein. The sample lists some 290,000 distinct CDR3 sequences; more than 9% were seen once. This material consisted of PBMCs from the stem cell graft donor, taken from the stem cell graft. All receptors derive from a human donor who donated a stem cell graft to a child with SCID.

Only a few counts were recorded for this clonotype. V is TRBV12-3 or TRBV12-4 and J is TRBJ2-7; 8 nucleotides match TRBD1. The trim removed 2 bases at V and 2 bases at J, leaving 2 bases unmatched. This CDR3 spans 14 amino acids. The CDR3 loop is CASSLHRGAYEQYF. The CDR3 DNA sequence: TGTGCCAGCAGTTTACACAGGGGGGCCTACGAGCAGTACTTC.

This clonotype was recorded a few times. The gene calls are TRBV5-1 and TRBJ2-7; 9 bases are a match to TRBD1. The CDR3 runs to 15 residues. The V gene end was trimmed by 4 bases and the J gene end by 1 base; junction bases not matched to a gene: 6. The germline CDR1 and CDR2 sequences are SGHRS and YFSETQ. CDR3 DNA: TGCGCCAGCAGCCCGGTGGGACAGGGATCCTACGAGCAGTACTTC. Amino acids: CASSPVGQGSYEQYF. Complete variable domain (other parts from reference TRBV5-1 and TRBJ2-7): KAGVTQTPRYLIKTRGQQVTLSCSPISGHRSVSWYQQTPGQGLQFLFEYFSETQRNKGNFPGRFSGRQFSNSRSEMNVSTLELGDSALYLCASSPVGQGSYEQYFGPGTRLTVT.

Only a few counts were recorded for this clonotype. The V and J genes are TRBV5-5 and TRBJ2-2; the D gene is possibly TRBD2 (6 bases). Between the trimmed V and J ends, which lost 4 bases and 4 bases, there was a span of 8 bases. Germline V gene lookup returns CDR1 SGHKS and CDR2 YYEKEE (reference sequence). CDR3 length: 13 residues. The CDR3 loop is CASSPTSTGELFF. CDR3 coding DNA: TGTGCCAGCAGCCCGACTAGCACCGGGGAGCTGTTTTTT.

This clonotype was recorded a few times. V gene TRBV20-1 combines with J gene TRBJ1-1; 10 nucleotides line up with TRBD1. The CDR3 totals 15 residues. Per germline, CDR1 DFQATT and CDR2 SNEGSKA (reference sequence). V shed 5 bases and J 4 bases; nucleotides not matched to a gene: 10. The CDR3 nucleotides are TGCAGTGCTTGGGACAGGGGTATAGGATCCACTGAAGCTTTCTTT. Residues: CSAWDRGIGSTEAFF.

This clonotype was recorded many times. The chain has TRBV5-1 and TRBJ2-7, with TRBD1 matching 9 bases. The V and J ends lost 5 bases and 6 bases, in that order; junction bases with no gene match: 3. Germline CDR1 reads SGHRS; CDR2 reads YFSETQ. The CDR3 totals 12 residues. The CDR3 DNA reads as TGCGCCAGCAGACAGGGGGCTGGCGAGCAGTACTTC. The encoded protein is CASRQGAGEQYF.

Details on this clonotype: Germline is not matched at one junction end, which may reflect a read error. The chain recombines TRBV3-1 with TRBJ2-1, with D tentatively TRBD1 (6 bases). Germline V gene lookup returns CDR1 LGHDT and CDR2 YNNKEL (reference sequence). CDR3 size: 15 residues. This CDR3 reads CARSQAGQIGNEQFF. CDR3 nucleotide sequence: TGTGCCAGAAGCCAGGCTGGACAGATCGGGAATGAGCAGTTCTTC.

This clonotype was observed a few times. The chain employs TRBV2 and TRBJ1-1; D uncertain. The V end lost 8 bases, the J end lost 2 bases, and 12 bases lay between the germline ends. The germline V gene encodes CDR1 SNHLY and CDR2 FYNNEI. The CDR3 runs to 13 residues. The CDR3 DNA sequence: TGTGCCAGCCCAGAGGGCGCAAACACTGAAGCTTTCTTT. Translated: CASPEGANTEAFF.